The next 16 T cell receptor beta chains were all read from a single sample in a study of cytomegalovirus exposure and HLA in healthy donors. The PCR used 60 Vbeta and 13 Jbeta primers. Sequencing was performed with immunoSEQ multiplex PCR; in TCRdb, only in-frame clones are kept and a portion is missing. The sample records roughly 100,000 clones, around three quarters being singletons. The specimen was PBMCs. These receptors were collected from a woman aged 18-29 years in good health and CMV-seropositive.

This rearrangement joins TRBV4-1 to TRBJ1-2; D is unresolved. CDR3 length equals 14 residues. Germline V gene data show CDR1 as MGHRA and CDR2 as YSYEKL. Trimming took off 5 bases at V and 4 bases at J, with 14 bases between the two ends. The CDR3 here is CASSADTAFYGYTF. The CDR3 nucleotides are TGCGCCAGCAGCGCTGACACGGCTTTCTATGGCTACACCTTC.

The V and J genes are TRBV2 and TRBJ1-4; 9 nucleotides agree with TRBD1. The J segment lost 5 bases and the V segment lost 7 bases, leaving 5 bases of the junction unmatched. CDR3 size: 14 residues. Germline CDR1 reads SNHLY; CDR2 reads FYNNEI. In DNA form, the CDR3 reads TGTGCCAGCATGGGAGGGACAGGGAATGAAAAACTGTTTTTT. This translates into CASMGGTGNEKLFF.

The chain links TRBV21-1 to TRBJ2-1; the table's D call of TRBD2 was not tested on the DNA. TRBV21-1 is a pseudogene locus. CDR3 length: 14 amino acids. CDR3 amino acids: CASTSGLTYNEQFF. CDR3 in DNA: TGTGCCAGCACCTCAGGACTAACCTACAATGAGCAGTTCTTC.

This clone was detected a few times. The rearrangement links TRBV30 to TRBJ1-3; no firm D call. Trimming removed 4 bases from V and 7 bases from J, with 20 bases in between. Germline V lookup: CDR1 GTSNPN, CDR2 SVGIG (reference sequence). CDR3 size: 15 residues. The chain's CDR3 is CAWTPIKHIRNTIYF. CDR3 DNA: TGTGCCTGGACCCCAATTAAACACATCAGGAACACCATATATTTT.

The chain combines TRBV5-1 with TRBJ1-4; TRBD1 aligns across 8 bases. In germline, CDR1 is SGHRS, CDR2 YFSETQ. After removal of 2 bases from V and 0 bases from J, the junction contained 3 bases not matched to a gene. The CDR3 extends over 16 amino acids. In nucleotides, the CDR3 is TGCGCCAGCAGCTTAGGACAGGGAGCAACTAATGAAAAACTGTTTTTT. Its translation: CASSLGQGATNEKLFF.

The chain has TRBV28 and TRBJ2-7, with D hard to call. Trimming left V 3 bases short and J 6 bases short, with 9 bases between. Germline CDR1 MDHEN, CDR2 SYDVKM. CDR3 length: 12 residues. CDR3 nucleotides: TGTGCCAGCAGTTTCTTCCTCTCCGAGCAGTACTTC. Residues: CASSFFLSEQYF.

This clone has a handful of counts. The rearrangement uses TRBV28 and TRBJ2-7, with 9 nucleotides matching TRBD1. Germline values: CDR1 MDHEN, CDR2 SYDVKM. Trimming at V came to 5 bases and at J to 1 base, leaving 6 bases not matched to a gene. This CDR3 is 15 amino acids long. The CDR3 coding sequence is TGTGCCAGCAGTACAGGGGGCGCGGGGTCCTACGAGCAGTACTTC. Protein sequence: CASSTGGAGSYEQYF.

The chain has TRBV10-2 and TRBJ2-5, with 7 positions matching TRBD1. This CDR3 comprises 14 residues. The V gene's germline CDR1 is WSHSY and CDR2 SAAADI. V lost 2 bases, J lost 5 bases, and 5 bases stayed unmatched. The CDR3 DNA reads TGCGCCAGCAGTGAGCAAGGGGGCGAGGAGACCCAGTACTTC. Translated: CASSEQGGEETQYF.

The chain is built from TRBV28 and TRBJ1-1; D unresolved. The V gene lost 7 bases and the J gene lost 11 bases, with 11 bases spanning the gap. The CDR3 totals 10 residues. In germline, CDR1 is MDHEN, CDR2 SYDVKM. The CDR3: CASISTVAFF. CDR3 nucleotide sequence: TGTGCCAGCATCTCAACGGTGGCTTTCTTT.

The DNA for the CDR3 is TGTGCCAGCAGCTTTACTAGCGGGGGACTCCAAGAGACCCAGTACTTC. Translated, it gives CASSFTSGGLQETQYF. The chain combines TRBV7-2 with TRBJ2-5, with 11 bases fitting TRBD2. Germline V gives CDR1 SGHTA, CDR2 FQGNSA. Trimming removed 3 bases from V and 1 base from J; junction bases left unmatched: 4. The CDR3 length is 16 residues.

This clone occurred a few times. This chain connects TRBV27 to TRBJ2-1, with TRBD1 identical over 7 bases. This CDR3 spans 14 amino acids. In germline, CDR1 is MNHEY, CDR2 SMNVEV (reference sequence). V dropped 6 bases and J dropped 0; count of bases not matched to a gene: 2. The DNA for the CDR3 is TGTGCCAGCAGCGACAGGGCCTCCTACAATGAGCAGTTCTTC. Amino acid sequence: CASSDRASYNEQFF.

The chain employs TRBV28 and TRBJ1-1, with 8 bases fitting TRBD1. This CDR3 spans 15 amino acids. V was clipped by 5 bases and J by 3 bases; unmatched bases: 8. Germline V gene data show CDR1 as MDHEN and CDR2 as SYDVKM. The chain's CDR3 is CASSPIRGPHTEAFF. CDR3 coding DNA: TGTGCCAGCAGTCCTATCAGGGGGCCGCACACTGAAGCTTTCTTT.

This clone was seen only a few times. The genes are TRBV15 and TRBJ2-7, with D maybe TRBD2 (5 bases). V lost 6 bases to trimming and J lost 3 bases, with 6 bases between them. The germline CDR1 and CDR2 sequences are LNHNV and YYDKDF (reference sequence). The CDR3 length is 11 residues. The CDR3 coding sequence is TGTGCCACCAGTCGGGGCTACGAGCAGTACTTC. Translation: CATSRGYEQYF.

The rearrangement uses TRBV5-1 and TRBJ2-1, with TRBD2 identical over 7 bases. This CDR3 has 15 amino acids. Germline CDR1 reads SGHRS; CDR2 reads YFSETQ. Trimming cost V 0 bases and J 2 bases; bases outside gene matches: 2. CDR3 DNA: TGCGCCAGCAGCTTGGTGGGAGGGGCCTACAATGAGCAGTTCTTC. Its translation: CASSLVGGAYNEQFF.

The chain employs TRBV6-6 and TRBJ2-1, with 7 nucleotides matching TRBD2. The CDR3 sequence is 15 residues long. V shed 4 bases, J shed 14 bases, and the junction held 17 bases outside the gene matches. CDR1 is MNHNY and CDR2 is SVGAGI in the germline V gene (reference sequence). The CDR3 here is CASSFGASAGAFKFF. DNA for the CDR3: TGTGCCAGCAGTTTCGGGGCCTCTGCGGGAGCCTTCAAGTTCTTC.

The V gene is TRBV30, the J gene TRBJ2-7; TRBD2 matches 10 bases. After removal of 7 bases from V and 4 bases from J, the junction contained 7 bases not matched to a gene. The CDR3 has 13 amino acids. Germline values: CDR1 GTSNPN, CDR2 SVGIG (reference sequence). The CDR3 nucleotides read TGTGCCTTGGGGACTAGCGCGCATTACGAGCAGTACTTC. Its protein product is CALGTSAHYEQYF. Full variable domain (missing parts from reference TRBV30 and TRBJ2-7): SQTIHQWPATLVQPVGSPLSLECTVEGTSNPNLYWYRQAAGRGLQLLFYSVGIGQISSEVPQNLSASRPQDRQFILSSKKLLLSDSGFYLCALGTSAHYEQYFGPGTRLTVT.